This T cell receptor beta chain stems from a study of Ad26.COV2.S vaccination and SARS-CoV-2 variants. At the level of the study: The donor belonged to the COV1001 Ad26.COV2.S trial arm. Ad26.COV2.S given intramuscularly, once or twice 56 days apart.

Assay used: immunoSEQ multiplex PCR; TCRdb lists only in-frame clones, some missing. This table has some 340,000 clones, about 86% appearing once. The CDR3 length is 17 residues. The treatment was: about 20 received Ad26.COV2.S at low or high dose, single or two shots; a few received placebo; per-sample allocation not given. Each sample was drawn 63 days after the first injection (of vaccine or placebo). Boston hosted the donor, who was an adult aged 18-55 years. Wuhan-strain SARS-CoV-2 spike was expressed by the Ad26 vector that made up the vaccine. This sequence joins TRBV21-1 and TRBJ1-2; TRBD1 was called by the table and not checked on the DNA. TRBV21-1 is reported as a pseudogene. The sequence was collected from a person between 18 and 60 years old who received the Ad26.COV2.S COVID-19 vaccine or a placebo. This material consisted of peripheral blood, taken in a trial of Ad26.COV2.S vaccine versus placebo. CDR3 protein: CASSKAARDRGYYGYTF. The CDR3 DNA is TGTGCCAGCAGCAAAGCTGCGCGGGACAGGGGTTACTATGGCTACACCTTC.